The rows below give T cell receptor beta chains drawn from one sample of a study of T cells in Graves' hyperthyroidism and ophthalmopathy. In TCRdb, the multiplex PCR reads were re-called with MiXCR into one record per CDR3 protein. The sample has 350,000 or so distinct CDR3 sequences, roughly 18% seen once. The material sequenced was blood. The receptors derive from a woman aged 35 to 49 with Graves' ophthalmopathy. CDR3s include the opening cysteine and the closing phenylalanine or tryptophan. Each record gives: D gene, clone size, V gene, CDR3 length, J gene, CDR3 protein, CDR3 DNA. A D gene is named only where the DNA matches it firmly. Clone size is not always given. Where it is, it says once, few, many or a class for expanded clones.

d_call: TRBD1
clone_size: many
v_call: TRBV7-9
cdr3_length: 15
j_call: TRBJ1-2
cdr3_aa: CASSTGAAGSYGYTF
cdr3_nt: TGTGCCAGCTCCACAGGGGCCGCGGGCTCCTATGGCTACACCTTC

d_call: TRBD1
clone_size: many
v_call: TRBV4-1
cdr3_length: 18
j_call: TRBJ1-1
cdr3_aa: CASSQTRTGGAVNTEAFF
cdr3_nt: TGCGCCAGCAGCCAAACCCGGACAGGGGGCGCCGTGAACACTGAAGCTTTCTTT

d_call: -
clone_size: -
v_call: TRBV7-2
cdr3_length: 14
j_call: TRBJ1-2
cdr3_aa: CASSFHLRLDRYTF
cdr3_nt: TGTGCCAGCAGTTTTCACCTCAGGCTAGATCGCTACACCTTC

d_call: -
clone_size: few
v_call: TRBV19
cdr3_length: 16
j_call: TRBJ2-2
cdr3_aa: CASSIATRVNTGELFF
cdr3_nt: TGTGCCAGTAGTATAGCGACAAGGGTAAACACCGGGGAGCTGTTTTTT

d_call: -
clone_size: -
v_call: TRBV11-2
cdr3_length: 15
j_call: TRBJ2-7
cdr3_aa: CASSPLLTESYEQYF
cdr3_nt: TGTGCCAGCTCACCACTCCTAACAGAATCCTACGAGCAGTACTTC

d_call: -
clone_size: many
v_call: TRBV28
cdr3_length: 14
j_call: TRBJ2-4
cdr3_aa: CASSRTLTGNIQYF
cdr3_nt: TGTGCCAGCAGCCGCACGCTTACCGGAAACATTCAGTACTTC

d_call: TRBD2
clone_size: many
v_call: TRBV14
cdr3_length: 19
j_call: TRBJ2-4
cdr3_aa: CASSHAGLGTSGSGNIQYF
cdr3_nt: TGTGCCAGCAGCCACGCTGGCCTGGGGACTAGCGGGAGCGGAAACATTCAGTACTTC

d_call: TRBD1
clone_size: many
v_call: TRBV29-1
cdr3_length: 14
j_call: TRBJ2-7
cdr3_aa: CSVEITGTGYEQYF
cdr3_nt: TGCAGCGTTGAAATAACCGGGACAGGATACGAGCAGTACTTC

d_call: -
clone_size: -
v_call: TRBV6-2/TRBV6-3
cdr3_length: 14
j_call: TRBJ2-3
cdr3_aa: CASSAGLGTDTQYF
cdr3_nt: TGTGCCAGCAGCGCCGGACTGGGCACAGATACGCAGTATTTT

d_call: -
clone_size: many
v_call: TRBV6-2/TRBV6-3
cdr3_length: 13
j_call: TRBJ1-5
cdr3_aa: CASGWTENQPQHF
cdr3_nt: TGTGCCAGCGGGTGGACAGAGAATCAGCCCCAGCATTTT

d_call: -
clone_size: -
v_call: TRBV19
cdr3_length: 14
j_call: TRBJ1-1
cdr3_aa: CASRRDPGSTEAFF
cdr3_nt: TGTGCCAGTAGGCGGGATCCGGGGAGCACTGAAGCTTTCTTT

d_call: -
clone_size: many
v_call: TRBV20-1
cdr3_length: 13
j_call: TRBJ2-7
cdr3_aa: CSASQAGGYEQYF
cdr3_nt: TGCAGTGCTAGTCAGGCCGGAGGCTACGAGCAGTACTTC

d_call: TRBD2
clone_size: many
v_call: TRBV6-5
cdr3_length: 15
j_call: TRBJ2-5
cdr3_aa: CASDSTAGEGETQYF
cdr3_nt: TGTGCCAGCGATTCCACGGCCGGGGAGGGGGAGACCCAGTACTTC

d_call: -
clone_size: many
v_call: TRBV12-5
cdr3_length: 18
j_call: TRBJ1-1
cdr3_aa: CASGLVRQLERGNTEAFF
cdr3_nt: TGTGCTAGTGGTTTGGTACGACAGCTCGAGAGGGGGAACACTGAAGCTTTCTTT

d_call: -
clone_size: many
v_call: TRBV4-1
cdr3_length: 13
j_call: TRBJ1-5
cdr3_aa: CASSSGPNQPQHF
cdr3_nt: TGCGCCAGCAGCTCAGGGCCCAATCAGCCCCAGCATTTT

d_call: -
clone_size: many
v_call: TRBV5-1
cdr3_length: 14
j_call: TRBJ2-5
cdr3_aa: CASSVGRPQETQYF
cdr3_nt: TGCGCCAGCAGCGTGGGACGTCCCCAAGAGACCCAGTACTTC

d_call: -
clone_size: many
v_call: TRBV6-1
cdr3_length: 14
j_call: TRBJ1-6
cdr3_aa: CASRPGPYNSPLHF
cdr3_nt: TGTGCCAGCAGACCGGGTCCTTATAATTCACCCCTCCACTTT

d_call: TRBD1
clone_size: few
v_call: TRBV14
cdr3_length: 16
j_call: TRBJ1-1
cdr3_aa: CASSPPGGGLNTEAFF
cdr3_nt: TGTGCCAGCAGCCCCCCAGGGGGGGGGTTGAACACTGAAGCTTTCTTT

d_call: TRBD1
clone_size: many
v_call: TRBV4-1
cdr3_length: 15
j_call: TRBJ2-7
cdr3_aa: CASINLRDSTYEQYF
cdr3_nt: TGCGCCAGCATCAACCTCCGGGACAGTACCTACGAGCAGTACTTC

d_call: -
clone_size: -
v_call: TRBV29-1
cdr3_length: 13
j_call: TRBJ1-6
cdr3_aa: CSVGQGRNSPLHF
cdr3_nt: TGCAGCGTTGGTCAGGGGCGGAATTCACCCCTCCACTTT

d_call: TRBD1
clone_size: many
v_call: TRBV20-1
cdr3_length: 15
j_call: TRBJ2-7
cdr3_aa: CSAERRTGSSYEQYF
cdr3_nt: TGCAGTGCCGAACGTCGGACAGGGAGTTCCTACGAGCAGTACTTC

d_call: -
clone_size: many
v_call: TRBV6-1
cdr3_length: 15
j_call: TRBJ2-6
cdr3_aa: CASSTRGAGANVLTF
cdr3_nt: TGTGCCAGCAGCACAAGGGGTGCTGGGGCCAACGTCCTGACTTTC

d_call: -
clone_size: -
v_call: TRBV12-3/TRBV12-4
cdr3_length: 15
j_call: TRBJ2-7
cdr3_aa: CASSHLSGRDNEQYF
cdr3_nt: TGTGCCAGCAGCCACCTCTCGGGCAGGGACAACGAGCAGTACTTC

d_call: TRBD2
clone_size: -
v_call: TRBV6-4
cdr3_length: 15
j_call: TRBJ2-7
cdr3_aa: CASLHGTRVPYEQYF
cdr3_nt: TGTGCCAGCTTGCACGGGACTAGGGTACCCTACGAGCAGTACTTC

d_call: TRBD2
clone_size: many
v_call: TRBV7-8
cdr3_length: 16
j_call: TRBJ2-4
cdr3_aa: CASSFDSTSEKNIQYF
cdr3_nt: TGTGCCAGCAGCTTCGATTCGACTAGCGAGAAAAACATTCAGTACTTC

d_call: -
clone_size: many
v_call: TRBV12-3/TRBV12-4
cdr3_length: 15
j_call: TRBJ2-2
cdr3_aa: CASSIRRANTGELFF
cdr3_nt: TGTGCCAGCAGTATTCGCAGAGCGAACACCGGGGAGCTGTTTTTT

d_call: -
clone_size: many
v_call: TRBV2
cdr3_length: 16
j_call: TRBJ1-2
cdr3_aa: CASSEADHRANYGYTF
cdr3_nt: TGTGCCAGCAGTGAAGCGGACCACAGGGCTAACTATGGCTACACCTTC

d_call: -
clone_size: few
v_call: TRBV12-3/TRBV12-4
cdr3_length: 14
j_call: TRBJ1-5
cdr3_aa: CASSLQTGRQPQHF
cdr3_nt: TGTGCCAGCAGTTTACAGACAGGCCGTCAGCCCCAGCATTTT

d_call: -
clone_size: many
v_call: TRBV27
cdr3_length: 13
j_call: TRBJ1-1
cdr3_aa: CASSFGTLTEAFF
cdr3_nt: TGTGCCAGCAGTTTTGGAACATTAACTGAAGCTTTCTTT

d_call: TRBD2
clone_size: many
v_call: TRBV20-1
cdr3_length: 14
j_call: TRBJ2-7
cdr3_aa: CSALDLAASYEQYF
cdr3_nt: TGCAGTGCCCTAGATCTAGCGGCGTCCTACGAGCAGTACTTC

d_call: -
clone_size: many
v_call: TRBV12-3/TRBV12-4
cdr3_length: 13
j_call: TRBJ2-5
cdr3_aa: CASSWGPQETQYF
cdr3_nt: TGTGCCAGCAGCTGGGGCCCCCAAGAGACCCAGTACTTC

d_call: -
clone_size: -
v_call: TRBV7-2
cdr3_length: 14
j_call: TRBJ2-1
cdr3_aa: CASSLGRSYNEQFF
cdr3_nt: TGTGCCAGCAGCTTAGGACGTTCCTACAATGAGCAGTTCTTC

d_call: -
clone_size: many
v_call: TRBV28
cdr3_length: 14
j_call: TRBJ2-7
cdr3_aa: CASSLGQSTYEQYF
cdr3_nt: TGTGCCAGCAGTTTAGGCCAGTCAACCTACGAGCAGTACTTC

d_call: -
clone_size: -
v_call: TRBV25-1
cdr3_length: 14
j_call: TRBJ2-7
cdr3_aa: CASSEAGGWGEQYF
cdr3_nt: TGTGCCAGCAGTGAGGCGGGCGGGTGGGGCGAGCAGTACTTC

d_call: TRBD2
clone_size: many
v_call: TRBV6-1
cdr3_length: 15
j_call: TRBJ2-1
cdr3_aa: CASSETSGSYNEQFF
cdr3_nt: TGTGCCAGCAGCGAGACTAGCGGGAGCTACAATGAGCAGTTCTTC

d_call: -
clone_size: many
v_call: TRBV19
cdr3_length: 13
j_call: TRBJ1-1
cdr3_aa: CASSGLTNTEAFF
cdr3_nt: TGTGCCAGTAGTGGACTTACGAACACTGAAGCTTTCTTT

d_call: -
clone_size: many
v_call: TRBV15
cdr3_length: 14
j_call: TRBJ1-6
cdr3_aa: CATSRDIRDSPLHF
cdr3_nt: TGTGCCACCAGCAGAGATATAAGAGATTCACCCCTCCACTTT

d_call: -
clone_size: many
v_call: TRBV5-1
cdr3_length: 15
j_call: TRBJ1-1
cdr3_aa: CASSLEFGGNTEAFF
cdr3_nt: TGCGCCAGCAGCTTGGAGTTTGGAGGGAACACTGAAGCTTTCTTT

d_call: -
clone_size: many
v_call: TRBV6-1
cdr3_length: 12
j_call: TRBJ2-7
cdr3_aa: CASAKLEYEQYF
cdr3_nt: TGTGCCAGCGCCAAACTAGAGTACGAGCAGTACTTC

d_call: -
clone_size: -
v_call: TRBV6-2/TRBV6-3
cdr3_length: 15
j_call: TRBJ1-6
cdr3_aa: CASNPQGPYNSPLHF
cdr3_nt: TGTGCCAGCAACCCTCAGGGCCCCTATAATTCACCCCTCCACTTT

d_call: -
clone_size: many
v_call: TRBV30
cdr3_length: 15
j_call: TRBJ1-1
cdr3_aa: CAWSVRGRMNTEAFF
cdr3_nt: TGTGCCTGGAGTGTACGGGGGAGGATGAACACTGAAGCTTTCTTT

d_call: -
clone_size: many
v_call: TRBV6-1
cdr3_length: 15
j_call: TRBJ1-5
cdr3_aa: CASSDGSYSNQPQHF
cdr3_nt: TGTGCCAGCAGTGACGGATCGTATAGCAATCAGCCCCAGCATTTT

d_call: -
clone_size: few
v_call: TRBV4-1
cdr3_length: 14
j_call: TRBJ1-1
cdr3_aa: CASSQEEEGPEAFF
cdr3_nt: TGCGCCAGCAGCCAAGAGGAGGAAGGACCCGAAGCTTTCTTT

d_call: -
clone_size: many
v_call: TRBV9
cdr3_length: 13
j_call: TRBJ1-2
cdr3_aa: CASSVAQSYGYTF
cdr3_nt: TGTGCCAGCAGCGTAGCTCAAAGTTATGGCTACACCTTC

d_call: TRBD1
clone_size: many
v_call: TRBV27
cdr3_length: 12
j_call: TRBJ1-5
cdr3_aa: CASATGDQPQHF
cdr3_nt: TGTGCCAGCGCGACAGGGGATCAGCCCCAGCATTTT

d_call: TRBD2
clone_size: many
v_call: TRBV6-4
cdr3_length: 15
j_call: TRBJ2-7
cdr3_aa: CARTSGRASSYEQYF
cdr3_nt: TGTGCCAGGACTAGCGGGAGGGCGAGCTCCTACGAGCAGTACTTC

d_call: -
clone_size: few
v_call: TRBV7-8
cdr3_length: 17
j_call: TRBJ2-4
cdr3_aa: CASSVFLEGAAKNIQYF
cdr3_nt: TGTGCCAGCAGCGTCTTTTTGGAGGGGGCAGCCAAAAACATTCAGTACTTC

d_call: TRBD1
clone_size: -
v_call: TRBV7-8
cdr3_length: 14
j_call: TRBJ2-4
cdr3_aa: CASRRQGGVNIQYF
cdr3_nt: TGTGCCAGCAGAAGACAGGGGGGTGTGAACATTCAGTACTTC

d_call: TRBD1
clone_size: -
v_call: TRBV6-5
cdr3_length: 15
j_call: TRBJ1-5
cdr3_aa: CASSYSDRGHQPQHF
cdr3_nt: TGTGCCAGCAGTTACTCGGACAGGGGGCATCAGCCCCAGCATTTT

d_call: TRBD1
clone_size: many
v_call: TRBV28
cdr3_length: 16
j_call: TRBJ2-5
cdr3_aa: CASRDRRTGDKETQYF
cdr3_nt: TGTGCCAGCAGGGACCGCCGGACAGGGGATAAGGAGACCCAGTACTTC

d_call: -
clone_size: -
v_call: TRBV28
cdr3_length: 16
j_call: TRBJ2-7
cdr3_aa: CASLAVGAGIPYEQYF
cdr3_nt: TGTGCCAGCTTAGCAGTAGGGGCCGGGATCCCATACGAGCAGTACTTC

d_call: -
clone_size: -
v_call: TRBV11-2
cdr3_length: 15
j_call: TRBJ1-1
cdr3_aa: CASSLDSAANTEAFF
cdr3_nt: TGTGCCAGCAGCTTAGATTCGGCGGCGAACACTGAAGCTTTCTTT

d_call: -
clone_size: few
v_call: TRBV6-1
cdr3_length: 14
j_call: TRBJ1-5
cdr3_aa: CASRTGGSNQPQHF
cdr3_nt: TGTGCCAGCAGGACGGGGGGTAGCAATCAGCCCCAGCATTTT